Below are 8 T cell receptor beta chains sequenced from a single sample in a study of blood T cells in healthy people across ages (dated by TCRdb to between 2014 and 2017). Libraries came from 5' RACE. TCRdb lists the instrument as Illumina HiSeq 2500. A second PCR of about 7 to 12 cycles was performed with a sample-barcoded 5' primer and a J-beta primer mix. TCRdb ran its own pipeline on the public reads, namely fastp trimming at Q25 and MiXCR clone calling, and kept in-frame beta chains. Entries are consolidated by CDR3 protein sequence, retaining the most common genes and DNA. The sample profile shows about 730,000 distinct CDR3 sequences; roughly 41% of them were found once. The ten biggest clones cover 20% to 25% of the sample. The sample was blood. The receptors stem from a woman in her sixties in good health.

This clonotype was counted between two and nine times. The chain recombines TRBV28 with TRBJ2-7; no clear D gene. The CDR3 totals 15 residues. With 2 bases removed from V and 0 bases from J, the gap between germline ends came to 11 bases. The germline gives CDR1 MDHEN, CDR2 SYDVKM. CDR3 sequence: CASSLVQAGSYEQYF. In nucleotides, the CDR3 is TGTGCCAGCAGTTTAGTCCAGGCAGGCTCCTACGAGCAGTACTTC.

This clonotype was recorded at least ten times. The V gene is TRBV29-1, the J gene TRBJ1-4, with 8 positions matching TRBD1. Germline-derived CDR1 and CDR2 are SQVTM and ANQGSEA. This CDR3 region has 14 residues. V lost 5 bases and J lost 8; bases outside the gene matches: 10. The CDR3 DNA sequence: TGCAGCGTTCCGGACAGGGAAATCGGGGAAAAACTGTTTTTT. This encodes CSVPDREIGEKLFF.

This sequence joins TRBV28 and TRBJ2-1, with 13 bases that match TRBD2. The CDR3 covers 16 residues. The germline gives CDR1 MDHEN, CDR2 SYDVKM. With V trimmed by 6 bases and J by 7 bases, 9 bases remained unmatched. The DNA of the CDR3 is TGTGCCAGCAGCCCCCCTACTAGCGGGAGGGGGAATGAGCAGTTCTTC. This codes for CASSPPTSGRGNEQFF.

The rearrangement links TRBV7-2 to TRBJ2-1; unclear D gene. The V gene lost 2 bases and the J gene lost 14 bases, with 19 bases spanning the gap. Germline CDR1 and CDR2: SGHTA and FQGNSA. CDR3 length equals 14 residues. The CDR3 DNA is TGTGCCAGCAGCTTAAGCAGCAACTCCCCATTGGAGTTCTTC. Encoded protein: CASSLSSNSPLEFF.

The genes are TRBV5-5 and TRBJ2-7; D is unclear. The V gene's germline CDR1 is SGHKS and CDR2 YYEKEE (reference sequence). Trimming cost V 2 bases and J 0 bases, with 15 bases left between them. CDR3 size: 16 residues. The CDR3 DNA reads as TGTGCCAGCAGCTTACGACCGCGTTCACCCTCCTACGAGCAGTACTTC. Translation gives CASSLRPRSPSYEQYF.

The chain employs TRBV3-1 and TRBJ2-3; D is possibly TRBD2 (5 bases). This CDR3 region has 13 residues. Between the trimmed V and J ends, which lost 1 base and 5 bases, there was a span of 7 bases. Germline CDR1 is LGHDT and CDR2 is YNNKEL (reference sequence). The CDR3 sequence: CASSQARVDTQYF. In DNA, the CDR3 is TGTGCCAGCAGCCAAGCGCGGGTAGATACGCAGTATTTT.

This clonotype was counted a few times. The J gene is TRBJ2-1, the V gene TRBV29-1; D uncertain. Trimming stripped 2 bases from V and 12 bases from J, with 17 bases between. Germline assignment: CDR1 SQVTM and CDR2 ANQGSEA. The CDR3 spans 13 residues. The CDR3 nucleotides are TGCAGCGTTGAACCACACTCAGCGAAGGGGCAGTTCTTC. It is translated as CSVEPHSAKGQFF.

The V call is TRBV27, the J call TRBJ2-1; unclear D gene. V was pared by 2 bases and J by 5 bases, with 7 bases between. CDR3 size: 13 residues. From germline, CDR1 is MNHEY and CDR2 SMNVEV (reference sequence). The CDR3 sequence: CASSLSLNNEQFF. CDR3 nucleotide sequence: TGTGCCAGCAGTTTAAGCCTAAACAATGAGCAGTTCTTC.